Following are 11 T cell receptor beta chains from one sample sequenced in a study of cytomegalovirus exposure and HLA in healthy donors. The PCR was carried out with 60 Vbeta primers and 13 Jbeta primers. Clones were read by immunoSEQ multiplex PCR, and TCRdb kept only the in-frame ones, dropping some. Its table records about 79,000 clones. Sequencing was done on a sample of PBMCs. These receptors were collected from a young man in good health and CMV-seronegative.

V is TRBV7-9 and J is TRBJ1-5; D gene ambiguous. CDR3 size: 14 residues. The germline CDR1 and CDR2 sequences are SEHNR and FQNEAQ (reference sequence). V gave up 1 base and J gave up 2 bases, with 6 bases separating them. The CDR3 coding sequence is TGTGCCAGCAGCTTAGGCCGGGGCAATCAGCCCCAGCATTTT. Encoded protein: CASSLGRGNQPQHF.

This chain uses TRBV5-1 with TRBJ1-4; D gene unclear. Between the trimmed V and J ends, which lost 0 bases and 5 bases, there was a span of 8 bases. The CDR3 length is 14 residues. CDR1 and CDR2 (germline): SGHRS, YFSETQ. The CDR3 DNA reads as TGCGCCAGCAGCTTGGAGCAAGAGAATGAAAAACTGTTTTTT. Protein sequence: CASSLEQENEKLFF.

The chain couples TRBV4-1 to TRBJ1-1, with D possibly matching TRBD1 (5 bases). The CDR3 has 15 residues. V was pared by 0 bases and J by 3 bases, with 11 bases between. Per germline, CDR1 MGHRA and CDR2 YSYEKL. CDR3 region: CASSQDDSRYTEAFF. DNA of the CDR3: TGCGCCAGCAGCCAAGATGACAGCCGTTACACTGAAGCTTTCTTT.

The chain carries TRBV11-2 and TRBJ2-5; 10 nucleotides line up with TRBD2. The germline CDR1 and CDR2 sequences are SGHAT and FQNNGV. J lost 5 bases, V lost 5 bases, and 8 bases had no gene match. CDR3 length equals 15 residues. The CDR3, as DNA: TGTGCCAGCAGCCCCCTAGCGGGGGATGTGGAGACCCAGTACTTC. Amino acids: CASSPLAGDVETQYF.

The chain employs TRBV10-3 and TRBJ2-1, with a tentative D call TRBD2 (6 bases). CDR1 is ENHRY and CDR2 is SYGVKD in the germline V gene. The V end lost 0 bases, the J end lost 5 bases, and 14 bases lay between the germline ends. The length of the CDR3 is 16 residues. The CDR3 here is CAISESRIADDNEQFF. The CDR3 bases are TGTGCCATCAGTGAGTCGAGAATAGCGGATGACAATGAGCAGTTCTTC.

Here the CDR3 DNA reads TGTGCCAGCAGCCCTCAGGGGAAGCATAATTCACCCCTCCACTTT. Protein product: CASSPQGKHNSPLHF. V is TRBV5-6 and J is TRBJ1-6, with D maybe TRBD1 (6 bases). CDR1 SGHDT and CDR2 YYEEEE come from the germline V gene. The length of the CDR3 is 15 residues. V lost 4 bases, J lost 5 bases, and 13 bases lay in between.

The rearrangement uses TRBV11-2 and TRBJ2-7; TRBD1 might be the D (6 bases). The CDR3 is 14 residues long. Germline-derived CDR1 and CDR2 are SGHAT and FQNNGV. Trimming removed 5 bases at V and 2 bases at J, with 13 bases between. The CDR3 region is CASSPWTEAYEQYF. The DNA of the CDR3 is TGTGCCAGCAGCCCTTGGACAGAGGCCTACGAGCAGTACTTC. Full variable domain (remainder filled in from reference TRBV11-2 and TRBJ2-7): EAGVAQSPRYKIIEKRQSVAFWCNPISGHATLYWYQQILGQGPKLLIQFQNNGVVDDSQLPKDRFSAERLKGVDSTLKIQPAKLEDSAVYLCASSPWTEAYEQYFGPGTRLTVT.

V is TRBV11-1 and J is TRBJ2-2; D is possibly TRBD2 (5 bases). This CDR3 has 16 amino acids. V was clipped by 5 bases and J by 1 base, with 14 bases between them. Per the germline V gene, CDR1 is SGHAT and CDR2 is FQDESV (reference sequence). The CDR3 protein is CASSPWRGRNTGELFF. The CDR3 DNA reads TGTGCCAGCAGCCCCTGGAGAGGGAGGAACACCGGGGAGCTGTTTTTT. Full variable domain (rest looked up from reference TRBV11-1 and TRBJ2-2): EAEVAQSPRYKITEKSQAVAFWCDPISGHATLYWYRQILGQGPELLVQFQDESVVDDSQLPKDRFSAERLKGVDSTLKIQPAELGDSAMYLCASSPWRGRNTGELFFGEGSRLTVL.

The rearrangement uses TRBV5-1 and TRBJ2-4; D gene ambiguous. Germline V gene data show CDR1 as SGHRS and CDR2 as YFSETQ. V lost 4 bases and J lost 0, with 8 bases in between. The CDR3 contains 14 residues. Written as DNA, the CDR3 is TGCGCCAGCAGCACCTCAGAAGCCAAAAACATTCAGTACTTC. Its protein is CASSTSEAKNIQYF.

This chain links TRBV18 with TRBJ2-3; 8 bases line up with TRBD2. J was trimmed by 0 bases and V by 6 bases; bases with no gene match: 8. CDR1 and CDR2 (germline): KGHSH, LQKENI. This CDR3 comprises 16 residues. As DNA, the CDR3 is TGTGCCAGCTCTCCAGTAGCGGGGACTAGCACAGATACGCAGTATTTT. Protein sequence: CASSPVAGTSTDTQYF.

The CDR3, as DNA: TGTGCCAGCAGCCTTGGGACTACTTACTACGAGCAGTACTTC. Residues: CASSLGTTYYEQYF. The chain links TRBV6-5 to TRBJ2-7; the match to TRBD2 covers 7 bases. V was clipped by 6 bases and J by 3 bases; unmatched bases: 8. There are 14 residues in the CDR3. Germline values: CDR1 MNHEY, CDR2 SVGAGI.